This T cell receptor beta chain appears in the sequencing data of a study of cytomegalovirus exposure and HLA in healthy donors. V was pared by 4 bases and J by 3 bases, with 16 bases between. The germline CDR1 and CDR2 sequences are SEHNR and FQNEAQ (reference sequence). This CDR3 is built from 16 residues. The donors gave bone marrow, and they were healthy. Broader study findings: V segments that were indistinguishable, TRBV6-2 and TRBV6-3 among them, were omitted from analysis.

With regard to this clone: Its antigen is not known.

A multiplex PCR was run with 60 Vbeta primers and 13 Jbeta primers. TCRdb keeps only in-frame clones here, not all; method: immunoSEQ multiplex PCR. The sample holds about 260,000 clones; roughly two thirds are singletons and the top ten take 2% to 2.5%. This sequence joins TRBV7-9 and TRBJ2-4, with D maybe TRBD2 (6 bases). Sequencing was done on a sample of PBMCs. The TCR was taken from a female donor in good health and CMV-seronegative. The CDR3: CASSSLLGEDKNIQYF. The CDR3 coding sequence is TGTGCCAGCAGCTCCCTTCTCGGGGAGGACAAAAACATTCAGTACTTC.